The sample holds one count of the clone carrying this T cell receptor (beta chain). The germline CDR1 and CDR2 sequences are SGHKS and YYEKEE (reference sequence). The CDR3 length is 13 residues. Trimming cost V 4 bases and J 5 bases, with 13 bases left between them. Original processing notes: Amplified reference gene primers provided the basis for estimating nucleated cell counts. Profiling relied on immunoSEQ multiplex PCR, and the TCRdb table lists in-frame clones only, not all of them. Clone size and the V and J calls come from that table; the DNA yielded D and trimming. The table records around 57,000 clones, approximately 89% of them present only once. The source of the sample is a study of blood T cell repertoires in COVID-19. Study context: The study drew acute and convalescent COVID-19 samples from the United States, Italy and Spain. Sample material is recorded as cDNA or gDNA derived from T cells, B-cell-depleted T cells, or PBMCs.

Specimen: peripheral blood. The V and J genes are TRBV5-5 and TRBJ2-7; D perhaps matches TRBD2 (7 bases). This receptor was obtained from a human donor in a cohort sampled during active COVID-19. Here the CDR3 DNA reads TGTGCCAGCAGCCCCTGGGGGGGCAACGAGCAGTACTTC. Its translation: CASSPWGGNEQYF.